This is a list of T cell receptor beta chains from one sample in a study of OX40 agonist ivuxolimab in advanced cancers. The assay was immunoSEQ multiplex PCR, and TCRdb's table has in-frame clones only and misses some. The sample holds about 67,000 clones, roughly 84% seen once. This material consisted of CD4+ or CD8+ T cells sorted from blood, taken in a trial of the OX40 agonist ivuxolimab. The receptors derive from an adult with an advanced solid tumor such as melanoma, head and neck, liver or kidney cancer. Each CDR3 is given with its conserved first and last residue. A D gene is named only where the DNA matches it firmly. A clone size is listed for some rows: how often the clone was seen (once, few, many), or a class if it is expanded.

d_gene | abundance | j_gene | v_gene | CDR3nt | CDR3aa
TRBD2 | . | TRBJ2-3 | TRBV7-2 | TGTGCCAGCACCGACTCCCGACTAGCGGGGGTTTCAGATACGCAGTATTTT | CASTDSRLAGVSDTQYF
TRBD2 | . | TRBJ2-3 | TRBV7-9 | TGTGCCAGCAGCCCAAGCGGGAGGAGCACAGATACGCAGTATTTT | CASSPSGRSTDTQYF
. | . | TRBJ1-2 | TRBV5-6 | TGTGCCAGCAGCTTACAGGGTCTCTATGGCTACACCTTC | CASSLQGLYGYTF
. | . | TRBJ1-1 | TRBV18 | TGTGCCAGCTCACTCTTAGGCCGCACTGAAGCTTTCTTT | CASSLLGRTEAFF
. | . | TRBJ2-5 | TRBV6-4 | TGTGCCAGCAGTCAGGGGTCCCAAGAGACCCAGTACTTC | CASSQGSQETQYF
TRBD2 | . | TRBJ2-5 | TRBV7-8 | TGTGCCAGCAGCCCCCGTTTAGCGGGGGGCCAAGAGACCCAGTACTTC | CASSPRLAGGQETQYF
. | . | TRBJ1-6 | TRBV20-1 | TGCAGTGCTGGCGGTTCACCCCTCCACTTT | CSAGGSPLHF
. | . | TRBJ2-5 | TRBV6-1 | TGTGCCAGCAGTGAAGACTGGGGGCAGTGGGAGACCCAGTACTTC | CASSEDWGQWETQYF
. | . | TRBJ1-6 | TRBV19 | TGTGCCAGTAGTATAGGACAGAATAATTCACCCCTCCACTTT | CASSIGQNNSPLHF
. | . | TRBJ1-1 | TRBV18 | TGTGCCAGCTCAGCAACGAGGGGTGGCGGGATGAACACTGAAGCTTTCTTT | CASSATRGGGMNTEAFF
. | . | TRBJ1-2 | TRBV7-2 | TGTGCCAGCAGCTTTCTCGGTGGCTACACCTTC | CASSFLGGYTF
. | . | TRBJ1-2 | TRBV10-3 | TGTGCCATCAGTGGACCTTCGACAGGAGCTAACTATGGCTACACCTTC | CAISGPSTGANYGYTF
. | . | TRBJ1-2 | TRBV19 | TGTGCCAGTAGTATGAGCTGGGGCTATGGCTACACCTTC | CASSMSWGYGYTF
TRBD2 | . | TRBJ2-7 | TRBV30 | TGTGCCTGGAGTCCCTTGGGGACTAGCGGGGGACGCGAGCAGTACTTC | CAWSPLGTSGGREQYF
. | few | TRBJ2-7 | TRBV4-2 | TGTGCCAGCAGCCAAAGGGGGAGTTTCGGACCCAGCCTGGACGAGCAGTACTTC | CASSQRGSFGPSLDEQYF
. | once | TRBJ1-1 | TRBV18 | TGTGCCAGCTCAGGACAGACGATGAACACTGAAGCTTTCTTT | CASSGQTMNTEAFF
TRBD2 | . | TRBJ2-5 | TRBV5-1 | TGCGCCAGCAGGAGGACTAGCGGGGGGCAAGAGACCCAGTACTTC | CASRRTSGGQETQYF
TRBD1 | . | TRBJ1-5 | TRBV27 | TGTGCCAGCAGAAGGGGACAGGGGGGATATCAGCCCCAGCATTTT | CASRRGQGGYQPQHF
TRBD2 | . | TRBJ2-1 | TRBV5-1 | TGCGCCAGCAGCTTGGCCCTAGCGGGGGCCTATGAGCAGTTCTTC | CASSLALAGAYEQFF
. | . | TRBJ2-1 | TRBV7-9 | TGTGCCAGCAGCTTAGTAAGGGTGGATAATGAGCAGTTCTTC | CASSLVRVDNEQFF
. | . | TRBJ2-3 | TRBV7-9 | TGTGCCAGCAACCCAGGGGTGGCTACGCAGTATTTT | CASNPGVATQYF
. | . | TRBJ2-2 | TRBV11-2 | TGTGCCAGCAGCTTATTAGGGGATGCAAGCGGGGAGCTGTTTTTT | CASSLLGDASGELFF
. | . | TRBJ2-7 | TRBV5-1 | TGCGCCAGCAGCTTGGCACAGGGGAGGAACGAGCAGTACTTC | CASSLAQGRNEQYF
TRBD1 | . | TRBJ1-1 | TRBV9 | TGTGCCAGCAGCGAAGGGGGCTTGAACACTGAAGCTTTCTTT | CASSEGGLNTEAFF
. | . | TRBJ2-7 | TRBV28 | TGTGCCAGCAGTTCCAAGTGGGGGCGGCGGGAGCAGTACTTC | CASSSKWGRREQYF
. | . | TRBJ2-2 | TRBV30 | TGTGCCTGGAAAAGGACGGGGAACACCGGGGAGCTGTTTTTT | CAWKRTGNTGELFF
TRBD1 | . | TRBJ2-7 | TRBV5-1 | TGCGCCAGCAGCACCGGACAGGGGGCCTACGAGCAGTACTTC | CASSTGQGAYEQYF
TRBD2 | . | TRBJ2-5 | TRBV4-3 | TGCGCCAGCAGCCAAGATCGGGGGGGGGAGACCCAGTACTTC | CASSQDRGGETQYF
. | . | TRBJ1-2 | TRBV28 | TGTGCCAGCAGTCCACAGGGCCCTGGCTACACCTTC | CASSPQGPGYTF
TRBD1 | once | TRBJ1-2 | TRBV28 | TGTGCCAGCAGTGACAGGGTAGGGGACTATGGCTACACCTTC | CASSDRVGDYGYTF
TRBD1 | . | TRBJ1-4 | TRBV10-3 | TGTGCCATCAAACGGACAGGAGATGAAAAACTGTTTTTT | CAIKRTGDEKLFF
. | once | TRBJ1-2 | TRBV11-1 | TGTGCCAGCAGCTCCCAGACGGAGTATGGCTACACCTTC | CASSSQTEYGYTF
. | . | TRBJ1-1 | TRBV28 | TGTGCCAGCAGCTCAATGGGAACTGAAGCTTTCTTT | CASSSMGTEAFF
TRBD2 | . | TRBJ2-5 | TRBV6-6 | TGTGCCAGCAGTTGGACTAGCGGGAGGGAGACCCAGTACTTC | CASSWTSGRETQYF
. | once | TRBJ2-1 | TRBV11-2 | TGTGCCAGCAGCCCCGGACTCCCTGGTGAGCAGTTCTTC | CASSPGLPGEQFF
TRBD2 | once | TRBJ2-1 | TRBV6-4 | TGTGCCAGCAGTGCCTGGACTAGTAGCTCCTACAATGAGCAGTTCTTC | CASSAWTSSSYNEQFF
. | once | TRBJ1-2 | TRBV2 | TGTGCCAGCAGTTCGAGTGGAGCGGGCTATGGCTACACCTTC | CASSSSGAGYGYTF
. | few | TRBJ2-3 | TRBV29-1 | TGCAGCGTTGCACCGGGTGGGGCAGATACGCAGTATTTT | CSVAPGGADTQYF
. | . | TRBJ2-2 | TRBV2 | TGTGCCAGCAGTGAAACAATAAACACCGGGGAGCTGTTTTTT | CASSETINTGELFF
TRBD1 | . | TRBJ1-2 | TRBV10-1 | TGCGCCAGCCCACGGAGGACAGGGGTAAATGGCTACACCTTC | CASPRRTGVNGYTF
. | . | TRBJ1-5 | TRBV6-1 | TGTGCCAGCGATTCACAGGGAGGGAATCAGCCCCAGCATTTT | CASDSQGGNQPQHF